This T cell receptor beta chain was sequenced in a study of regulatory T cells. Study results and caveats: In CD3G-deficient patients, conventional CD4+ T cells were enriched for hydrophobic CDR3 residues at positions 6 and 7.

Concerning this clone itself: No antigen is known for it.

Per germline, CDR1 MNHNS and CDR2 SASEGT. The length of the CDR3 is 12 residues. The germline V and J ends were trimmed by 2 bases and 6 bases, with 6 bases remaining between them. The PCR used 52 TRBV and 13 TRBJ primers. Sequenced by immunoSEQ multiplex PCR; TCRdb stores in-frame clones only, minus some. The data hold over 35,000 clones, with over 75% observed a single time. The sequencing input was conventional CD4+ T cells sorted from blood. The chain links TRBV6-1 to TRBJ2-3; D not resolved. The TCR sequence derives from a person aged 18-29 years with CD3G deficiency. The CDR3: CASSETGDTQYF. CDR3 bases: TGTGCCAGCAGTGAAACCGGGGATACGCAGTATTTT.